This entry lists 12 T cell receptor beta chains sequenced from one sample in a study of T cells in Graves' hyperthyroidism and ophthalmopathy. Regions amplified from RNA transcripts were the TCR beta CDR3 regions. Primed by the HTBI set, a first-round RT-PCR was run on the TCR CDR3. Using its own MiXCR run on the multiplex PCR reads, TCRdb lists one record per CDR3 protein. The data show around 600,000 distinct CDR3 sequences, less than 45% seen once. The sample was peripheral blood or thyroid tissue (not recorded which). These receptors all stem from an adult man with Graves' disease, either hyperthyroidism or ophthalmopathy (not recorded which).

This clonotype was picked up many times. The J gene is TRBJ2-7, the V gene TRBV20-1; the D is unclear. V lost 3 bases to trimming and J lost 5 bases, with 11 bases between them. Looked up from germline, CDR1 is DFQATT and CDR2 is SNEGSKA (reference sequence). This CDR3 is 12 amino acids long. The CDR3 protein is CSARSGLNEQYF. CDR3 DNA sequence: TGCAGTGCTAGGTCCGGTTTGAACGAGCAGTACTTC.

As regards this clonotype: This could be a read error, since a much larger clone is one nucleotide away. The chain couples TRBV24-1 to TRBJ2-2; weak D call: TRBD2 (6 bases). CDR1 and CDR2 from the germline V gene are KGHDR and SFDVKD. This CDR3 contains 13 residues. The CDR3 here is CATRSPNTGGLFF. The CDR3 nucleotides read TGTGCCACCAGGTCACCGAACACCGGGGGGCTGTTTTTT.

Worth noting for this clonotype: A read error is possible here, since a much larger clone lies one base away. J is TRBJ1-2 and V is TRBV29-1; D possibly corresponds to TRBD1 (5 bases). Germline V gene lookup returns CDR1 SQVTM and CDR2 ANQGSEA. CDR3 size: 14 residues. V lost 3 bases, J lost 3 bases, and 14 bases lay in between. The DNA of the CDR3 is TGCAGCGTTGACTTGATAGGAGGGGACTATGGCTACACCTTC. Translating gives CSVDLIGGDYGYTF.

With regard to this clonotype: With a much larger clone just one base away, this may be a read error. The chain joins TRBV29-1 to TRBJ2-2; tentative D call: TRBD2 (6 bases). CDR1 and CDR2 (germline): SQVTM, ANQGSEA. V gave up 4 bases and J gave up 4 bases, with 10 bases separating them. The CDR3 loop spans 13 amino acids. In DNA form, the CDR3 reads TGCAGCGTTGTTCCGGGGGTCACCGGGGAGCTGTTTTTT. Its protein is CSVVPGVTGELFF.

This sequence joins TRBV9 and TRBJ2-7; the match to TRBD1 covers 10 bases. CDR1 SGDLS and CDR2 YYNGEE come from the germline V gene. V shed 0 bases and J 1 base; nucleotides not matched to a gene: 4. This CDR3 comprises 16 residues. DNA for the CDR3: TGTGCCAGCAGCGTAGGTGGGACAGGGGTTTCCTACGAGCAGTACTTC. This encodes CASSVGGTGVSYEQYF.

The genes are TRBV2 and TRBJ1-1; 7 nucleotides agree with TRBD1. V lost 4 bases, J lost 1 base, and 6 bases stayed unmatched. CDR3 length: 15 amino acids. In germline, CDR1 is SNHLY, CDR2 FYNNEI. CDR3 sequence reads: CASSVWTGENTEAFF. The CDR3 bases are TGTGCCAGCAGTGTATGGACAGGTGAGAACACTGAAGCTTTCTTT.

The chain links TRBV5-1 to TRBJ2-7, with 8 bases fitting TRBD1. The junction had 8 bases not matched to a gene; V was cut back by 3 bases and J by 3 bases. The CDR3 consists of 15 residues. From germline, CDR1 is SGHRS and CDR2 YFSETQ. CDR3 in amino acids: CASSSMGQESYEQYF. As DNA, the CDR3 is TGCGCCAGCAGCTCAATGGGACAGGAGAGCTACGAGCAGTACTTC.

This clonotype came up once. The chain joins TRBV16 to TRBJ1-2; possibly TRBD1 for D (6 bases). Germline V gene sequence: CDR1 KGHSY, CDR2 FQNENV. Trimming removed 8 bases from V and 6 bases from J, with 13 bases in between. This CDR3 comprises 12 residues. CDR3 sequence (DNA): TGTGCCAGCGTTGGGGGCCAGGATGGCTACACCTTC. Its protein product is CASVGGQDGYTF.

The chain couples TRBV29-1 to TRBJ1-1; the D is unclear. V lost 4 bases, J lost 5 bases, and 8 bases lay in between. The CDR3 has 11 residues. CDR1 and CDR2 from the germline V gene are SQVTM and ANQGSEA. The CDR3 is CSVGPRTEAFF. The CDR3, as DNA: TGCAGCGTTGGGCCTAGGACTGAAGCTTTCTTT.

This clonotype has just a few counts. V gene TRBV12-3 or TRBV12-4 combines with J gene TRBJ1-1; 7 bases align to TRBD1. Germline trimming cut 6 bases from V and 5 bases from J; bases unmatched to any gene: 9. This CDR3 is built from 14 residues. The CDR3, as DNA: TGTGCCAGCAGCTTAAGAGGGGGCCGGACTGAAGCTTTCTTT. Translation gives CASSLRGGRTEAFF.

The chain uses TRBV7-9 and TRBJ1-1; 8 bases line up with TRBD1. Unmatched junction bases numbered 5, after V lost 2 bases and J lost 0 bases. This CDR3 contains 16 residues. The germline V gene has CDR1 SEHNR and CDR2 FQNEAQ (reference sequence). CDR3 DNA sequence: TGTGCCAGCAGCTTATGGCAGGGGGCGATGAACACTGAAGCTTTCTTT. Translating gives CASSLWQGAMNTEAFF. The full variable domain, its missing parts supplied by reference TRBV7-9 and TRBJ1-1, is DTGVSQNPRHKITKRGQNVTFRCDPISEHNRLYWYRQTLGQGPEFLTYFQNEAQLEKSRLLSDRFSAERPKGSFSTLEIQRTEQGDSAMYLCASSLWQGAMNTEAFFGQGTRLTVV.

There are many counts of this clonotype. The genes are TRBV29-1 and TRBJ1-2; 8 positions match TRBD1. V lost 5 bases to trimming and J lost 8 bases; unmatched junction nucleotides: 19. The CDR3 loop spans 16 amino acids. Per the germline V gene, CDR1 is SQVTM and CDR2 is ANQGSEA. CDR3 sequence: CSVSGSTTGDGLGYTF. In nucleotides, the CDR3 is TGCAGCGTTTCAGGGTCGACGACAGGGGACGGATTAGGCTACACCTTC.